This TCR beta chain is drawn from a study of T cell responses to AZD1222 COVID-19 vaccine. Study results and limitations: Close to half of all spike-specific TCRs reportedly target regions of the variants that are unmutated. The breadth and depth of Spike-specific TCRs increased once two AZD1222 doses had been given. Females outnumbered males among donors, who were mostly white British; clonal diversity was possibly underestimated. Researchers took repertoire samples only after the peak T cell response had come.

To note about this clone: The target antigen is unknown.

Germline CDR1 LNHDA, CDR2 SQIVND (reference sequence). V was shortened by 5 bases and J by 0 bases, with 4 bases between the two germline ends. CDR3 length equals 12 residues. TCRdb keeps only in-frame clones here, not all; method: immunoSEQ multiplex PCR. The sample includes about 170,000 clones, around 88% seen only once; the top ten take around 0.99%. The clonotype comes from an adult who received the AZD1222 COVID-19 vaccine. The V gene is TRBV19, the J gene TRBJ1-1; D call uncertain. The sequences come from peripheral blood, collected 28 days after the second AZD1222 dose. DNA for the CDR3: TGTGCCAGTAGTCTGCTGAACACTGAAGCTTTCTTT. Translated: CASSLLNTEAFF.